The rows below give T cell receptor beta chains drawn from one sample of a study of CD8 T cells in Susac syndrome. TCRdb reprocessed the immunoSEQ multiplex PCR reads with MiXCR, giving one entry per CDR3 protein. The table records about 160,000 distinct CDR3 sequences, roughly 94% of them present only once. Sequencing was performed on CD4+ T cells from PBMCs. The origin of the receptors is a human donor in good health. CDR3s include the opening cysteine and the closing phenylalanine or tryptophan. D genes are given only for firm matches. The size of a clone is reported for some rows only, either as once, few or many, or as a class for expanded clones.

D gene | J gene | clone size | V gene | CDR3 protein | CDR3 DNA
- | TRBJ1-6 | - | TRBV6-2/TRBV6-3 | CASSYGRSNSPLHF | TGTGCCAGCAGTTACGGTAGGAGCAATTCACCCCTCCACTTT
- | TRBJ2-7 | - | TRBV5-1 | CASSLVRGTYEQYF | TGCGCCAGCAGCTTGGTCCGGGGTACCTACGAGCAGTACTTC
- | TRBJ1-1 | - | TRBV2 | CASRAVWLTEAFF | TGTGCCAGCAGAGCAGTGTGGTTAACTGAAGCTTTCTTT
TRBD2 | TRBJ2-7 | once | TRBV9 | CASSVEAGGHYEQYF | TGTGCCAGCAGCGTAGAGGCGGGGGGCCACTACGAGCAGTACTTC
TRBD2 | TRBJ2-1 | once | TRBV10-3 | CAISGSAGGDNEQFF | TGTGCCATCAGTGGGTCCGCGGGGGGGGACAATGAGCAGTTCTTC
- | TRBJ1-3 | - | TRBV9 | CASSGGGEGNTIYF | TGTGCCAGCAGCGGCGGAGGGGAAGGAAACACCATATATTTT
TRBD2 | TRBJ2-1 | - | TRBV7-3 | CASSLERASGNQVPSSYNEQFF | TGTGCCAGCAGCTTAGAGAGAGCTAGCGGGAACCAGGTCCCCTCCTCCTACAATGAGCAGTTCTTC
- | TRBJ1-5 | - | TRBV5-1 | CTNSSLGGDSNQPQHF | TGCACCAACAGCAGCTTGGGAGGGGACAGCAATCAGCCCCAGCATTTT
- | TRBJ1-1 | - | TRBV7-9 | CASSLGRDNTEAFF | TGTGCCAGCAGCTTAGGCAGGGACAACACTGAAGCTTTCTTT
- | TRBJ2-6 | - | TRBV25-1 | CASSTTIDSGANVLTF | TGTGCCAGCAGTACCACGATAGACTCTGGGGCCAACGTCCTGACTTTC
TRBD2 | TRBJ2-1 | - | TRBV24-1 | CATRAGGAGGDNEQFF | TGTGCCACCAGAGCCGGTGGAGCGGGGGGAGACAATGAGCAGTTCTTC
- | TRBJ1-2 | - | TRBV5-1 | CASSLDAGKNYGYTF | TGCGCCAGCAGCTTGGACGCCGGGAAGAACTATGGCTACACCTTC
TRBD2 | TRBJ2-5 | - | TRBV5-1 | CASSSLGGAEETQYF | TGCGCCAGCAGCAGCCTCGGGGGGGCGGAGGAGACCCAGTACTTC
- | TRBJ2-5 | once | TRBV20-1 | CSPRVAETQYF | TGCAGCCCCAGGGTTGCAGAGACCCAGTACTTC
- | TRBJ2-5 | once | TRBV20-1 | CSAVHTRTRGETQYF | TGCAGTGCTGTCCACACTAGGACTCGTGGGGAGACCCAGTACTTC
TRBD1 | TRBJ1-3 | - | TRBV12-3/TRBV12-4 | CASSPMTGLGNTIYF | TGTGCCAGCAGTCCCATGACAGGGCTGGGAAACACCATATATTTT
- | TRBJ1-5 | - | TRBV29-1 | CSVSPSNSNQPQHF | TGCAGCGTTTCCCCTTCGAATAGCAATCAGCCCCAGCATTTT
TRBD1 | TRBJ2-7 | - | TRBV11-2 | CASSPWTGISYEQYF | TGTGCCAGCAGCCCGTGGACAGGAATCTCCTACGAGCAGTACTTC
- | TRBJ2-3 | - | TRBV19 | CASSQVTATDTQYF | TGTGCCAGTAGTCAGGTGACAGCTACAGATACGCAGTATTTT
- | TRBJ2-2 | few | TRBV5-1 | CASSLTGNTGELFF | TGTGCCAGCAGCTTGACAGGGAACACCGGGGAGCTGTTTTTT
- | TRBJ2-7 | - | TRBV10-1 | CASSESRAAAYEQYF | TGCGCCAGCAGTGAGTCAAGAGCAGCCGCCTACGAGCAGTACTTC
- | TRBJ2-3 | - | TRBV18 | CASSPYRDTDTQYF | TGTGCCAGCTCACCATACCGGGACACAGATACGCAGTATTTT
TRBD2 | TRBJ2-1 | - | TRBV28 | CASSFSWGTSYNEQFF | TGTGCCAGCAGTTTCTCTTGGGGGACTAGCTACAATGAGCAGTTCTTC
- | TRBJ1-1 | - | TRBV27 | CASSLSPRNGRNTEAFF | TGTGCCAGCAGTTTATCGCCCAGGAACGGCAGGAACACTGAAGCTTTCTTT
- | TRBJ1-1 | - | TRBV7-2 | CASRSTPGEGGTEAFF | TGTGCCAGCAGATCTACCCCAGGGGAGGGAGGCACTGAAGCTTTCTTT
TRBD1 | TRBJ2-7 | - | TRBV19 | CASSPTGPSPSYEQYF | TGTGCCAGTAGCCCGACAGGGCCTTCTCCCTCCTACGAGCAGTACTTC
- | TRBJ1-1 | - | TRBV20-1 | CSARQGSTEAFF | TGCAGTGCTAGACAGGGGAGCACTGAAGCTTTCTTT
- | TRBJ2-1 | - | TRBV7-2 | CASSLVGNGKFF | TGTGCCAGCAGCTTAGTGGGCAACGGGAAGTTCTTC
- | TRBJ2-7 | - | TRBV19 | CASSPDYSYEQYF | TGTGCCAGTAGTCCGGACTATTCCTACGAGCAGTACTTC
- | TRBJ2-5 | - | TRBV7-9 | CASSLRGGRETQYF | TGTGCCAGCAGCCTCCGCGGGGGCCGGGAGACCCAGTACTTC
- | TRBJ2-3 | once | TRBV5-1 | CASMIENTQYF | TGCGCCAGCATGATCGAAAATACGCAGTATTTT
- | TRBJ2-2 | - | TRBV28 | CASSLRGAYSPGELFF | TGTGCCAGCAGTTTAAGGGGGGCGTACTCCCCCGGGGAGCTGTTTTTT
TRBD2 | TRBJ2-1 | once | TRBV5-1 | CASSLSGTRVYEQFF | TGCGCCAGCAGCTTGTCCGGGACTAGGGTATATGAGCAGTTCTTC
- | TRBJ2-1 | - | TRBV3-1 | CASSQGASDWGEQFF | TGTGCCAGCAGCCAAGGGGCTAGTGATTGGGGTGAGCAGTTCTTC
TRBD1 | TRBJ1-2 | few | TRBV19 | CASSTGGGNYGYTF | TGTGCCAGTAGTACAGGGGGAGGTAACTATGGCTACACCTTC
- | TRBJ1-6 | - | TRBV7-2 | CASSLVADGGAPLHF | TGTGCCAGCAGCTTAGTAGCGGACGGTGGAGCTCCCCTCCACTTT
TRBD1 | TRBJ1-3 | - | TRBV3-1 | CASSSGQGDENTIYF | TGTGCCAGCAGCTCTGGACAGGGGGATGAAAACACCATATATTTT
TRBD2 | TRBJ2-1 | - | TRBV9 | CASSVVGTRSNEQFF | TGTGCCAGCAGCGTGGTGGGGACTAGGTCCAATGAGCAGTTCTTC
TRBD1 | TRBJ1-5 | once | TRBV15 | CATSRGPTGGNNQPQHF | TGTGCCACCAGCAGAGGGCCGACAGGGGGCAACAATCAGCCCCAGCATTTT
- | TRBJ1-5 | once | TRBV7-9 | CASSLVGGNQPQHF | TGTGCCAGCAGCTTAGTTGGCGGTAACCAGCCCCAGCATTTT
TRBD1 | TRBJ1-2 | - | TRBV7-2 | CASSLEASGGYGYTF | TGTGCCAGCAGCTTAGAAGCATCAGGGGGGTATGGCTACACCTTC
- | TRBJ1-5 | few | TRBV28 | CASSSPNQPQHF | TGTGCCAGCAGTTCTCCCAATCAGCCCCAGCATTTT
- | TRBJ1-2 | - | TRBV5-6 | CASSLVSSPGYTF | TGTGCCAGCAGCCTAGTTTCATCCCCTGGCTACACCTTC
- | TRBJ2-7 | - | TRBV12-3/TRBV12-4 | CASSPKDSSYEQYF | TGTGCCAGCAGCCCCAAGGACAGTTCCTACGAGCAGTACTTC
- | TRBJ1-1 | - | TRBV5-1 | CASTRGSINTEAFF | TGCGCCAGCACCCGGGGATCGATTAACACTGAAGCTTTCTTT